These T cell receptor beta chains were read from a single sample in a study of response to subunit inactivated influenza vaccine. Via MiXCR, TCRdb re-called the RT-PCR reads, giving one row per CDR3 protein. Here the sample spans 500,000 to 600,000 distinct CDR3 sequences, approximately 15% being singletons. Sequenced here: CD4+ T cells sorted from PBMCs, sampled roughly 24 months after vaccination. These receptors all stem from a man aged 45-69 years who received an inactivated influenza vaccine. The CDR3 runs from the conserved cysteine through the conserved F or W.

CDR3,J,V
CASSPHGKGEGLGEQYF,TRBJ2-7,TRBV4-2
CASSFALAGVNEQFF,TRBJ2-1,TRBV11-2
CASSLVFVNEQFF,TRBJ2-1,TRBV7-2
CASSRSWVTKAFF,TRBJ1-1,TRBV21-1
CASSRDRVNSGNTIYF,TRBJ1-3,TRBV4-2
CASSTSSGATQYF,TRBJ2-3,TRBV11-2
CASSLWPGYGYTF,TRBJ1-2,TRBV5-1
CASSQERILVNEKLFF,TRBJ1-4,TRBV3-1
CASSQVGGAETQYF,TRBJ2-5,TRBV3-1
CASSVLSGTGLEEQYF,TRBJ2-7,TRBV25-1
CSAKNTGELFF,TRBJ2-2,TRBV29-1
CASSLAGSWRETQYF,TRBJ2-5,TRBV7-2
CSARGVIGNEQFF,TRBJ2-1,TRBV20-1
CASSLRSTNTGELFF,TRBJ2-2,TRBV5-1
CASSLERGGLTSTDTQYF,TRBJ2-3,TRBV5-6
CASSLNAGGYTKFF,TRBJ2-1,TRBV27
CATSRDQGYEQYF,TRBJ2-7,TRBV15
CASSLDSSEQYF,TRBJ2-7,TRBV11-1
CAISEPNRPGTATGELFF,TRBJ2-2,TRBV10-3
CASSLVVDTQYF,TRBJ2-3,TRBV12-3/TRBV12-4
CASSLFYWGTAYEQYF,TRBJ2-7,TRBV28
CRSIGGTTEAFF,TRBJ1-1,TRBV20-1
CTGRAGQTPNSPLHF,TRBJ1-6,TRBV20-1
CASSLGTPNEQYF,TRBJ2-7,TRBV5-1
CATSDSAGLSNQPQHF,TRBJ1-5,TRBV24-1
CSVRDGAYEQYF,TRBJ2-7,TRBV29-1
CASSSRGRGDTQYF,TRBJ2-3,TRBV12-3/TRBV12-4
CAISESTVSGANVLTF,TRBJ2-6,TRBV10-3
CASSVGLAGGLSDTQYF,TRBJ2-3,TRBV9
CASSVTGTGDVYGYTF,TRBJ1-2,TRBV9
CASSLGLGGSYNEQFF,TRBJ2-1,TRBV11-2
CASRRTGELFF,TRBJ2-2,TRBV28
CASTYEWERGSYEQYF,TRBJ2-7,TRBV6-2/TRBV6-3
CASSIFLDRNNQPQHF,TRBJ1-5,TRBV19
CASTMTANSYEQYF,TRBJ2-7,TRBV12-3/TRBV12-4
CASTLGGAKNIQYF,TRBJ2-4,TRBV3-1
CASSEFRGGKGYTF,TRBJ1-2,TRBV2
CASSITLSGYEQYF,TRBJ2-7,TRBV4-3
CASSLVLGTDYEQYF,TRBJ2-7,TRBV5-1
CASNRGGSVSGANVLTF,TRBJ2-6,TRBV6-2/TRBV6-3
CASSQVGTGNTVGELFF,TRBJ2-2,TRBV4-3
CSARVPGQGTGELFF,TRBJ2-2,TRBV20-1
CASSPGDSEAFF,TRBJ1-1,TRBV14
CASSLEATGNYEQYF,TRBJ2-7,TRBV5-1
CATSESGAQETQYF,TRBJ2-5,TRBV24-1
CASSKDRANTGELFF,TRBJ2-2,TRBV5-1
CASSQDPGQSVTEAFF,TRBJ1-1,TRBV3-1
CSADSGISYNEQFF,TRBJ2-1,TRBV20-1
CSAPQGGYSNQPQHF,TRBJ1-5,TRBV20-1
CASSRGTGLETSSYNEQFF,TRBJ2-1,TRBV4-2
CATSEQGFSTDTQYF,TRBJ2-3,TRBV24-1
CASSALTGGKYNEQFF,TRBJ2-1,TRBV2
CASSYGAGYQETQYF,TRBJ2-5,TRBV6-2/TRBV6-3
CASSVTGKSTDTQYF,TRBJ2-3,TRBV9
CASSQSGRAWETQYF,TRBJ2-5,TRBV6-2/TRBV6-3
CASARQGTNYGYTF,TRBJ1-2,TRBV2
CASSLSPAGGPRGYEQYF,TRBJ2-7,TRBV5-1